This T cell receptor beta chain was sequenced during a study of T-cell reconstitution after alpha-beta-depleted transplantation in children. Study-level results: As was reported, about two months after transplant, alpha-beta T cells came from several hundred expanded graft clones. For some patients, TCRbeta diversity was high at day 60 because of recipient T cells and thymic progenitors that survived. Newly produced T cells mostly provided counts and TCRbeta diversity after one year, as hyperexpanded clones declined.

This clonotype was counted a few times. Its antigen is undetermined. V shed 6 bases and J 5 bases; nucleotides not matched to a gene: 9. Germline assignment: CDR1 KGHSH and CDR2 LQKENI. The CDR3 length is 14 residues. Unique molecular identifiers were incorporated when the TCRbeta library was constructed. TCRdb fed the PCR reads into MiXCR, producing one record per CDR3 protein. Of fewer than 1 million distinct CDR3 sequences in the sample, roughly 16% were seen once. This specimen was PBMCs, mostly from graft donor cells, taken 360 days after TCRalphabeta/CD19-depleted stem cell transplant. The chain joins TRBV18 to TRBJ2-5, with 7 positions matching TRBD2. The clonotype comes from a male patient younger than 18 who had a stem cell transplant for acute lymphoblastic leukemia, so the T cells may come from the graft donor. The chain's CDR3 is CASSPYREAETQYF. CDR3 in DNA: TGTGCCAGCTCGCCCTACCGGGAGGCCGAGACCCAGTACTTC.